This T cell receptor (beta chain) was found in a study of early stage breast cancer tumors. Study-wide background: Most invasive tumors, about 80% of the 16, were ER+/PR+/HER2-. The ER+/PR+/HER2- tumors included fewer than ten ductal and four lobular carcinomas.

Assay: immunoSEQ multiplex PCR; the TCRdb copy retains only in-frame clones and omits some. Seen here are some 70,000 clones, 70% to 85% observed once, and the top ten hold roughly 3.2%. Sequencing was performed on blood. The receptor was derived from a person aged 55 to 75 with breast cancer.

The CDR3 reads CSVVEGASQPQHF. The CDR3 DNA reads TGCAGCGTTGTCGAGGGGGCAAGTCAGCCCCAGCATTTT. The chain combines TRBV29-1 with TRBJ1-5, with 7 positions matching TRBD1. This CDR3 spans 13 amino acids. The J segment lost 6 bases and the V segment lost 4 bases, leaving 6 bases of the junction unmatched. Germline values: CDR1 SQVTM, CDR2 ANQGSEA.